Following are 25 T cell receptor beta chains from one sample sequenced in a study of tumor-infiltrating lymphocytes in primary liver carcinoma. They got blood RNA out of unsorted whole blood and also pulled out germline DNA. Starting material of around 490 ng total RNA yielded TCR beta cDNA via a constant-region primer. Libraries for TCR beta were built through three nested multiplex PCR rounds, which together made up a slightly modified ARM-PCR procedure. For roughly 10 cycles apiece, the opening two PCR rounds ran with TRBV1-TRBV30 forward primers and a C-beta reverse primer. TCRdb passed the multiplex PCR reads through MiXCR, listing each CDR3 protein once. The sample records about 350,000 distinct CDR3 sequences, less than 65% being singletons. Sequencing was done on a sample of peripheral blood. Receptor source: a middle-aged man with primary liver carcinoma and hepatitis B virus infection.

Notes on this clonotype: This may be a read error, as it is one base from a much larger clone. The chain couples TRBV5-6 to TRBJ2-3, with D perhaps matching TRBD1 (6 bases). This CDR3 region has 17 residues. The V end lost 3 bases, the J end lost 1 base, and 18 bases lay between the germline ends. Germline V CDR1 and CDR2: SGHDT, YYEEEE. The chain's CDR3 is CASSSPGHELRTDTQYF. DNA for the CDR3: TGTGCCAGCAGCTCGCCGGGACACGAACTACGCACAGATACGCAGTATTTT.

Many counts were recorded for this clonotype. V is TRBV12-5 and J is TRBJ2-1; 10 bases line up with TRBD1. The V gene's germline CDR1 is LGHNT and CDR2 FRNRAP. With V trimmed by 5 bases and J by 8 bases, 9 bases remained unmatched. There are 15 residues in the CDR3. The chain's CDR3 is CASGPGTGVRDEQFF. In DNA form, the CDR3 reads TGTGCTAGTGGTCCAGGGACAGGGGTCAGGGATGAGCAGTTCTTC.

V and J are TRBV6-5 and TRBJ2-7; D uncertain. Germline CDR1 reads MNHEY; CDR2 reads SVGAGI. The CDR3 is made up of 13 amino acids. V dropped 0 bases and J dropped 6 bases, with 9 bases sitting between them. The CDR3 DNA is TGTGCCAGCAGTTACTCGATTGGTGGCGAGCAGTACTTC. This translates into CASSYSIGGEQYF.

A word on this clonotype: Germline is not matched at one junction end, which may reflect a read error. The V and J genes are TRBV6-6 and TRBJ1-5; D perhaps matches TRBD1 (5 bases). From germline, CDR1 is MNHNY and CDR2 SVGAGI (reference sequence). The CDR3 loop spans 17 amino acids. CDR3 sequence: CAGSYSISGRGNQPQHF. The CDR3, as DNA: TGTGCCGGCAGTTACTCGATATCGGGGAGGGGCAATCAACCCCAGCATTTT.

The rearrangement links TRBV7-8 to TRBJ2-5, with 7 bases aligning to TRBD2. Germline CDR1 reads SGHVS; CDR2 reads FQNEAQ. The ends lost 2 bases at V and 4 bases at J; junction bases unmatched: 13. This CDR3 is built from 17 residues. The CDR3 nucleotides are TGTGCCAGCAGCTTAAACCCTAGCGGCGCTTATCGAGAGACCCAGTACTTC. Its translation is CASSLNPSGAYRETQYF.

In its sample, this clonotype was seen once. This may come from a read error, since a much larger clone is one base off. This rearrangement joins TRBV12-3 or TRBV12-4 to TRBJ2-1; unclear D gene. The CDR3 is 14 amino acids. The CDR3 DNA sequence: TGTGCCAGCAGTTTTTTGAAGGACGGCAATGAGCAGTTATTC. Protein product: CASSFLKDGNEQLF.

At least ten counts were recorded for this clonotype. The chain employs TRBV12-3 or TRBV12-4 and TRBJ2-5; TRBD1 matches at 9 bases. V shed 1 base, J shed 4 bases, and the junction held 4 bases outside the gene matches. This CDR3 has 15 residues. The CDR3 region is CASSLGGTGRETQYF. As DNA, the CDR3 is TGTGCCAGCAGTTTAGGAGGGACAGGGAGAGAGACCCAGTACTTC.

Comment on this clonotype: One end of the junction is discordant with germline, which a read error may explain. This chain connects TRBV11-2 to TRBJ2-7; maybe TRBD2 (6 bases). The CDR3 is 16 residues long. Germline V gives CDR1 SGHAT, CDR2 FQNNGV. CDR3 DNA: TGTGCCAACAGCCGTAGCGGCAGATCCTGGATGTACGAGCAGTACTTC. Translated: CANSRSGRSWMYEQYF.

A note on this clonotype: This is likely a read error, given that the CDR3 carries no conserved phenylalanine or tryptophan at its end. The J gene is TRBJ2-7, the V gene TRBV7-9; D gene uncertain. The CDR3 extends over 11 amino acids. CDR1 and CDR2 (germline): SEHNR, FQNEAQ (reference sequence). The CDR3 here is CASSSAYEQYI. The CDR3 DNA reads TGTGCTAGCAGTTCGGCTTACGAGCAGTACATC.

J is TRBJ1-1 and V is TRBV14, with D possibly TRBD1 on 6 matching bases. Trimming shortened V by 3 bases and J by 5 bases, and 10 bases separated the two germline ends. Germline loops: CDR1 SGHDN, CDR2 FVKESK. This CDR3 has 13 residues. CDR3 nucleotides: TGTGCCAGCAGCCAGGGAACAGGGACTGAAGCTTTCTTT. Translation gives CASSQGTGTEAFF.

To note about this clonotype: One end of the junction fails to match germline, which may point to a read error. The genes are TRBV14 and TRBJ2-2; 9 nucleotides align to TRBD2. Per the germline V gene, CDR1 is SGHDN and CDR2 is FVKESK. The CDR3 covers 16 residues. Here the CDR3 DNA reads TGTGGCAGCAGCCAAGTCAAGACTAGCGGAACCGGGGAGCTGTTTTTT. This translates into CGSSQVKTSGTGELFF.

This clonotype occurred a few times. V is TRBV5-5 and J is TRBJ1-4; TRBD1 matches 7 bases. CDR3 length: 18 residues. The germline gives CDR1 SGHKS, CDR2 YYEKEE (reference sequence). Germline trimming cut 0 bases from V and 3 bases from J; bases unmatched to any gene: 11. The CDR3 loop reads CASSLEGTEVYSNEKLFF. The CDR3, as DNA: TGTGCCAGCAGCTTGGAAGGGACAGAGGTTTATTCTAATGAAAAACTGTTTTTT.

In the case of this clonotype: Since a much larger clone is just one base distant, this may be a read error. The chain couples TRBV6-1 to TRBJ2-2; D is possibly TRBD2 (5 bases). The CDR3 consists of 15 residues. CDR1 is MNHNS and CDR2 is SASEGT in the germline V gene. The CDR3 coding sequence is TGTGCCAGCAGTGAAATTATGTTAGCCACCGGGAAGCTGTTTTTT. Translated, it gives CASSEIMLATGKLFF.

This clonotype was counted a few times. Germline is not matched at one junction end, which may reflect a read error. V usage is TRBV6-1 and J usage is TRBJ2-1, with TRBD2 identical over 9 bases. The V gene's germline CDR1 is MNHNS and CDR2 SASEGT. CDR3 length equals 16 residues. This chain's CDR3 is CASSESLGLAYNEQFF. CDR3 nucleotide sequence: TGTGCTAGCAGTGAATCGTTGGGACTAGCTTACAATGAGCAGTTCTTC.

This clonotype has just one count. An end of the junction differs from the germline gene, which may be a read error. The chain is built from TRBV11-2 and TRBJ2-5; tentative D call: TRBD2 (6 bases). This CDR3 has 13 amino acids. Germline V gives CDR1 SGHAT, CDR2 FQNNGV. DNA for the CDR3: TGTGCCAACAGCCCTGGGACTCAAGATACCCAGTACTTC. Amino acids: CANSPGTQDTQYF.

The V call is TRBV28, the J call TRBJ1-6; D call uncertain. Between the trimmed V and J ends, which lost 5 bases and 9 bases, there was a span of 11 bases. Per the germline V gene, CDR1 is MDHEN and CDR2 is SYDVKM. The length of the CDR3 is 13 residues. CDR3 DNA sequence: TGTGCCAGCAGTAACCCACTCATTTCACCCCTCCACTTT. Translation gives CASSNPLISPLHF.

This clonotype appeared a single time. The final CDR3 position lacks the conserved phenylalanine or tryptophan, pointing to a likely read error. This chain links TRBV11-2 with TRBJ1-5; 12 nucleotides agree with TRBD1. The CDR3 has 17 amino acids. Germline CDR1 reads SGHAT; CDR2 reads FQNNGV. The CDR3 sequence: CDSSPGTGGISNQPQHY. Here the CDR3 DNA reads TGTGACAGCAGCCCCGGGACAGGGGGCATTAGCAATCAGCCCCAGCATTAT.

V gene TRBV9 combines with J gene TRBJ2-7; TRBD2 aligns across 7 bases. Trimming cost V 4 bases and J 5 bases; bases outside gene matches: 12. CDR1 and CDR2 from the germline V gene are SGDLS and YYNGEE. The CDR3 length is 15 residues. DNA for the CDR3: TGTGCCAGCAGCCCCTGGAGTAGCGGGTTTGACGAGCAGTACTTC. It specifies CASSPWSSGFDEQYF.

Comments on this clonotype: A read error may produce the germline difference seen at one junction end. Here the CDR3 reads CASSKGGATNYGYAF. CDR3 DNA sequence: TGTGCCAGCAGCAAAGGGGGGGCAACTAACTATGGCTACGCCTTC. The V call is TRBV5-5, the J call TRBJ1-2; tentatively, D is TRBD1 (6 bases). The germline gives CDR1 SGHKS, CDR2 YYEKEE (reference sequence). This CDR3 is built from 15 residues.

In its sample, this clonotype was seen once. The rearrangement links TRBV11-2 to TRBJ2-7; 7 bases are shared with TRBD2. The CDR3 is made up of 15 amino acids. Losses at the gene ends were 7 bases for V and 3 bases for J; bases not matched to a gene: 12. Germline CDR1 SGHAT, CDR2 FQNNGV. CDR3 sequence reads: CASNSLEGGSYEQYF. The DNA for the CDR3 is TGTGCCAGCAACTCCCTAGAGGGAGGGAGCTACGAGCAGTACTTC.

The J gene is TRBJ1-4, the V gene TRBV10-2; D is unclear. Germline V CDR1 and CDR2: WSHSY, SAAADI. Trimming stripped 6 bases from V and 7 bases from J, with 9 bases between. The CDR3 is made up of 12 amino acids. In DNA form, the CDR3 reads TGCGCCAGCAGCCGGTCTCTTGAAAAACTGTTTTTT. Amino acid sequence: CASSRSLEKLFF.

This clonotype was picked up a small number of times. This CDR3 is CASSGRETNEKLFF. The CDR3 nucleotides are TGTGCCAGCAGTGGGCGGGAGACTAATGAAAAACTGTTTTTT. This sequence joins TRBV28 and TRBJ1-4; no clear D. Trimming took 5 bases from V and 2 from J, leaving 9 bases between them. The CDR3 is 14 residues long. CDR1 and CDR2 from the germline V gene are MDHEN and SYDVKM.

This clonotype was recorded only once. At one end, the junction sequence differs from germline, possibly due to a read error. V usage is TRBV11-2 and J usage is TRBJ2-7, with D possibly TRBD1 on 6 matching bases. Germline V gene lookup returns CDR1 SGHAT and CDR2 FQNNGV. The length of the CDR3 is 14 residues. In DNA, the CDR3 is TGTGCCAGTAGCACAGGGATTGGGAGTACCGAGCGGTACTTC. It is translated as CASSTGIGSTERYF.

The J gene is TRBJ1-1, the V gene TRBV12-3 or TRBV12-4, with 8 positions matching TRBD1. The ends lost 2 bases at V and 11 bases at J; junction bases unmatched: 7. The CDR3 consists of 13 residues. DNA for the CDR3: TGTGCCAGCAGTTTATCGGCAGGGGGCGATGCTTTCTTT. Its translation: CASSLSAGGDAFF.

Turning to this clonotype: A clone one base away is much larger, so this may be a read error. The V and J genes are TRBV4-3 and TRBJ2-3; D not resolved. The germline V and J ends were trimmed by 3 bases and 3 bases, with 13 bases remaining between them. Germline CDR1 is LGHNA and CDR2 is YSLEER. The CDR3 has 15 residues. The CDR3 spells CASSHDATSTDTQYF. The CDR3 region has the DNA TGCGCCAGCAGCCACGATGCCACCAGTACAGATACGCAGTATTTT.